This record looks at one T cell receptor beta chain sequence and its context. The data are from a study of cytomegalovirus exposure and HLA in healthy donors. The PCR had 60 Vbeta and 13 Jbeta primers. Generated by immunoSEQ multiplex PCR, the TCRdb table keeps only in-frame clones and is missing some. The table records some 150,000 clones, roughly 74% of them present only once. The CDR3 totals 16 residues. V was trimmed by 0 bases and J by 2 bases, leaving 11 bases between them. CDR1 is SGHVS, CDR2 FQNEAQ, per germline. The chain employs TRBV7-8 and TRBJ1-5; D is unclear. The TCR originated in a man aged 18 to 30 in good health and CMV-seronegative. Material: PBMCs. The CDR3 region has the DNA TGTGCCAGCAGCTTAGCGTGGCAGGTTGGCAATCAGCCCCAGCATTTT. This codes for CASSLAWQVGNQPQHF.